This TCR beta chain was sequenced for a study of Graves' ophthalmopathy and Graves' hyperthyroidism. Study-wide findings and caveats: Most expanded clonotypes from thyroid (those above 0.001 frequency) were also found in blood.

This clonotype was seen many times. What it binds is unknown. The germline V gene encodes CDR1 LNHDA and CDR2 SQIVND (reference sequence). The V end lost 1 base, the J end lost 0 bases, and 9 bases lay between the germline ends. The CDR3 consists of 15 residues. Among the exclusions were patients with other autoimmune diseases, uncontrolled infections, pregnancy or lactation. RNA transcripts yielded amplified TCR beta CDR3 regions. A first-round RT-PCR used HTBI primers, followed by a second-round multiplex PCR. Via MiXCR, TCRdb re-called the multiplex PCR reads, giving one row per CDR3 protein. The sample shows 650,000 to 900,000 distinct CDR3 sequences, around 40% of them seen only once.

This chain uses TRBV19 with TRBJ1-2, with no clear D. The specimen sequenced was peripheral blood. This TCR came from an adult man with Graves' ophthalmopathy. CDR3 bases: TGTGCCAGTAGTATAGCAGTGACTACTAACTATGGCTACACCTTC. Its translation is CASSIAVTTNYGYTF.